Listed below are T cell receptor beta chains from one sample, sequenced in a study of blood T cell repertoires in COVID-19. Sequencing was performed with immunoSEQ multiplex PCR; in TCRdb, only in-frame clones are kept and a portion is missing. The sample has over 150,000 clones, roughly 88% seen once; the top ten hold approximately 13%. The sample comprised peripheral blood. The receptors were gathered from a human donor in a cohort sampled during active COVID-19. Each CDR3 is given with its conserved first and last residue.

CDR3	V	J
CASSVGRQVGDIQYF	TRBV9	TRBJ2-4
CASSRTPYNSEKLFF	TRBV6-5	TRBJ1-4
CASSHTPSGRITDTQYF	TRBV4-1	TRBJ2-3
CAWTVGVLSAGEQYF	TRBV30	TRBJ2-7
CASSLSGYQPQHF	TRBV7-9	TRBJ1-5
CASSLAGTSGYEQYF	TRBV5-1	TRBJ2-7
CASSPQQVSGDTQYF	TRBV18	TRBJ2-3
CASSLGVGNTEAFF	TRBV5-4	TRBJ1-1
CASTYSGANTGELFF	TRBV5-1	TRBJ2-2
CASSTGGWDGYTF	TRBV28	TRBJ1-2
CAISELEQFEGIGGYTF	TRBV10-3	TRBJ1-2